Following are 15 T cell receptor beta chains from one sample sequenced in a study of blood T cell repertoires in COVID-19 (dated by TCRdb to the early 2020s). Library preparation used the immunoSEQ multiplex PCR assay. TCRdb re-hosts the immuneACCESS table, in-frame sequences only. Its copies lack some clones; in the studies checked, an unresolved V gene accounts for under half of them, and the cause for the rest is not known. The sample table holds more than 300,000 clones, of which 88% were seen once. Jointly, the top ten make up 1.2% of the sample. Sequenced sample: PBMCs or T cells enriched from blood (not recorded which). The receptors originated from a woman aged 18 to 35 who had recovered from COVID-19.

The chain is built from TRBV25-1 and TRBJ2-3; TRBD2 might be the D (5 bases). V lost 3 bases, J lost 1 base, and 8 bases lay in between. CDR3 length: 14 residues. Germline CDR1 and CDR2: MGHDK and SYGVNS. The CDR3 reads CASSEGGRTDTQYF. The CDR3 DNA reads TGTGCCAGCAGTGAGGGCGGGCGCACAGATACGCAGTATTTT.

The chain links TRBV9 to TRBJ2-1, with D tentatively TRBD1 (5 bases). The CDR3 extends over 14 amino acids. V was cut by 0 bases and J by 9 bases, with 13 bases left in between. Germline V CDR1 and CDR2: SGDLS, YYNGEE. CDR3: CASSVDGAGGEQFF. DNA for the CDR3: TGTGCCAGCAGCGTAGATGGGGCAGGTGGTGAGCAGTTCTTC.

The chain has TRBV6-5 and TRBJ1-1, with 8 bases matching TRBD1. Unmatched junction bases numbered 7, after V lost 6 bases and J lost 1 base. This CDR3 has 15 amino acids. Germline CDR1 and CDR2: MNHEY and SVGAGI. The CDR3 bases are TGTGCCAGCAGATTCGTGACAGGGGCGAACACTGAAGCTTTCTTT. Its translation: CASRFVTGANTEAFF.

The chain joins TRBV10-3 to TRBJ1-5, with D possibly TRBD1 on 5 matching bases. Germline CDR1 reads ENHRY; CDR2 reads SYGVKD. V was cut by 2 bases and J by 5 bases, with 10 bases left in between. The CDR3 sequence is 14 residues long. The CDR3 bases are TGTGCCATCAGTGAGACCAGGGTAGATCAGCCCCAGCATTTT. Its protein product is CAISETRVDQPQHF.

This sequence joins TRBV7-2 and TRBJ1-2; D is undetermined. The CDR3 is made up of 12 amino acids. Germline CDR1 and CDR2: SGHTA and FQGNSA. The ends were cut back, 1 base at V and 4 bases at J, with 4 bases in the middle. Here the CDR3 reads CASSLGGYGYTF. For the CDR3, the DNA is TGTGCCAGCAGCTTAGGAGGCTATGGCTACACCTTC.

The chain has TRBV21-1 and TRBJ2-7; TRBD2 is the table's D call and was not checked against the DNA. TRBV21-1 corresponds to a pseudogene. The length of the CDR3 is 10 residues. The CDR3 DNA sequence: TGTGCCAGCAGCACCGGTTTGGTGAACTTC. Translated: CASSTGLVNF.

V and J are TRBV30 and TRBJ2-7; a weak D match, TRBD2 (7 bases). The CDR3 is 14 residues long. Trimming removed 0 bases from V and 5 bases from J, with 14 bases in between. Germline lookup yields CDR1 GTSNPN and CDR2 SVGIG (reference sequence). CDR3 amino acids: CAWSVLAGADEQYF. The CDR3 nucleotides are TGTGCCTGGAGTGTACTTGCGGGGGCCGACGAGCAGTACTTC.

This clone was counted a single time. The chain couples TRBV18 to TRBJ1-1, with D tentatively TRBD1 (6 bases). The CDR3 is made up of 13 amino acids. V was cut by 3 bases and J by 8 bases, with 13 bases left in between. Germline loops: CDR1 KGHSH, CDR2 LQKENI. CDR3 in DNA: TGTGCCAGCTCACCCTTGACAGGTGACGAAGCTTTCTTT. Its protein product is CASSPLTGDEAFF.

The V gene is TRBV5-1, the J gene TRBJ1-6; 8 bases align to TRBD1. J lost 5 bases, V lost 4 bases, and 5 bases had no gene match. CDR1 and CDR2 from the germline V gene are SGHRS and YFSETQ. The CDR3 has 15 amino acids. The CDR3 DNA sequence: TGCGCCAGCAGCACAGGGACAGGTGATAATTCACCCCTCCACTTT. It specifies CASSTGTGDNSPLHF.

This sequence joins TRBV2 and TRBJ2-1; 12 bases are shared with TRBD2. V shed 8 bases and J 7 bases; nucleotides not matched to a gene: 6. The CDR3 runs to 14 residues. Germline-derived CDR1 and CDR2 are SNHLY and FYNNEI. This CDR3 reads CASRWTSGVNEQFF. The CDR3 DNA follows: TGTGCCAGCCGATGGACTAGCGGGGTTAATGAGCAGTTCTTC.

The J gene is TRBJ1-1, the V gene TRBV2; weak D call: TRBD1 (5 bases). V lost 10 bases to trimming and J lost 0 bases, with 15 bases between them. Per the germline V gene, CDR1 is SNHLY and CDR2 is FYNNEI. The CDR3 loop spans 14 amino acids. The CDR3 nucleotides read TGTGCCACCAGGGCGGGGAAGATGAACACTGAAGCTTTCTTT. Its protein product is CATRAGKMNTEAFF.

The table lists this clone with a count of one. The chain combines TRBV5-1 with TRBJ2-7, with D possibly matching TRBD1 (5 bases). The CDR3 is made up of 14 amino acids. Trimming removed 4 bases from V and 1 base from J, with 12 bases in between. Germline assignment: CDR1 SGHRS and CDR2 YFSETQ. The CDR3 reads CASSRQQGSYEQYF. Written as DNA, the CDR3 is TGCGCCAGCAGCCGCCAGCAGGGATCCTACGAGCAGTACTTC.

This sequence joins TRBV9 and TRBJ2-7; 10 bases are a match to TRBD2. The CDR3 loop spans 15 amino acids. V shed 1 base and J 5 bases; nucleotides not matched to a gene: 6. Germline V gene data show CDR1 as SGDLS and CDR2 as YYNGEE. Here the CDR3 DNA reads TGTGCCAGCAGCGTAAGCACTAGCGGGGCCCACGAGCAGTACTTC. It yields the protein CASSVSTSGAHEQYF.

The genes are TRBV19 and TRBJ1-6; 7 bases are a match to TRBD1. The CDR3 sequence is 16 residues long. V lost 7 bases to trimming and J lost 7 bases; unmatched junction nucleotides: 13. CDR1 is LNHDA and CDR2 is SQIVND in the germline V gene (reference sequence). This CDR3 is CASTSRGAARNSPLHF. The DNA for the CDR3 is TGTGCCAGTACCTCCAGGGGGGCAGCGAGGAATTCACCCCTCCACTTT.

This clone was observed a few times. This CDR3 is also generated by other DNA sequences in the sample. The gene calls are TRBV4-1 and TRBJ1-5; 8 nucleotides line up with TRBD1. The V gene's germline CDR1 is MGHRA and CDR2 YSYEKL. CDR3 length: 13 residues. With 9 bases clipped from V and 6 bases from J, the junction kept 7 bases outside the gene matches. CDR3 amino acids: CASSQGASQPQHF. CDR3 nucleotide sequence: TGCGCCAGTTCTCAGGGGGCAAGTCAGCCCCAGCATTTT.